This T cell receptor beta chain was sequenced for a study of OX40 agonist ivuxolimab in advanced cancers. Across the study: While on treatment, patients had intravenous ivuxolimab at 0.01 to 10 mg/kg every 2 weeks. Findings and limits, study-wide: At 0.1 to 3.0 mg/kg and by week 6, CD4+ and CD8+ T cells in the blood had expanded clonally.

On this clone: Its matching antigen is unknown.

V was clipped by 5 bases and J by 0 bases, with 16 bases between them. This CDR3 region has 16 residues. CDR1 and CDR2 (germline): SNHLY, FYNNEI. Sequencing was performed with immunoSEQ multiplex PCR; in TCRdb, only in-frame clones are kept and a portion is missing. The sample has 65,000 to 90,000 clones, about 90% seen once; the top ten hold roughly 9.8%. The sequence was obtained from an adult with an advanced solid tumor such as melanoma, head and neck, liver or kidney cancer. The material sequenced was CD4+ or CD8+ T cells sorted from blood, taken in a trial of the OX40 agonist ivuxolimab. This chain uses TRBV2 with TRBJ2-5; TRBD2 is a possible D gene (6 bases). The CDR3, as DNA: TGTGCCAGCAGTTTAGCGGACCCAATGTACCAAGAGACCCAGTACTTC. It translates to CASSLADPMYQETQYF.